This TCR beta chain was retrieved from a study of blood T cells in healthy people across ages. The CDR3 sequence is 14 residues long. V shed 6 bases and J 4 bases; nucleotides not matched to a gene: 9. The use of a sample-barcoded 5' primer and a J-beta primer mix characterized a second PCR of about 7 to 12 cycles. TCRdb passed the 5' RACE reads through MiXCR, listing each CDR3 protein once. The data hold around 990,000 distinct CDR3 sequences, with more than 30% observed a single time. The sequence came from a man between 18 and 29 years old in good health. The chain recombines TRBV12-3 or TRBV12-4 with TRBJ2-7; 7 bases line up with TRBD1. The sequencing sample was made of blood. This CDR3 reads CASRPTGVVYEQYF. In nucleotides, the CDR3 is TGTGCCAGCAGACCTACAGGGGTCGTATACGAGCAGTACTTC.